The TCR beta chain described here comes from a study of T cell responses to AZD1222 COVID-19 vaccine. The study's findings and limits: Regions left unmutated in variants are reportedly the target of nearly half of spike-specific TCRs.

TCRdb's table, derived via immunoSEQ multiplex PCR, lists solely in-frame clones and lacks some. The sample records about 120,000 clones, about 90% being singletons. Comments on this clone: Its antigen is as yet unknown.

Per germline, CDR1 LNHDA and CDR2 SQIVND (reference sequence). This CDR3 spans 15 amino acids. After removal of 2 bases from V and 5 bases from J, the junction contained 9 bases not matched to a gene. Sample: peripheral blood, taken on day 0 of AZD1222 vaccination. This TCR was recovered from an adult in good health. The V and J genes are TRBV19 and TRBJ2-7; 7 nucleotides match TRBD2. The CDR3, as DNA: TGTGCCAGTAGTATACGGCGGGAGTTAAGTCACGAGCAGTACTTC. Amino acids: CASSIRRELSHEQYF.